This T cell receptor (beta chain) was sequenced in a study of blood T cells in healthy people across ages. Study-level findings and limits: PBMCs left unsorted prevented a conclusive naive versus antigen-experienced comparison. Roughly linearly, TCR beta diversity per million T cells fell as age increased. The study found TCR beta diversity correlated strongly with naive T cell percentage. Unknown donor CMV status possibly confounded expanded clonotype changes.

Through a sample-barcoded 5' primer and a J-beta primer mix, a second PCR was run for roughly 6 to 11 cycles. MiXCR, run by TCRdb on the 5' RACE reads, gives a single entry per CDR3 protein. The data contain around 990,000 distinct CDR3 sequences, roughly two fifths of them singletons. About this clonotype itself: The antigen is not known.

The source of this sequence is a man aged 18 to 30 in good health. Specimen: blood.

CDR3 nucleotide sequence: TGCAGTGCTAGAGATCGTCGGACAGGGTTCTACAATGAGCAGTTCTTC. It codes for CSARDRRTGFYNEQFF. The chain employs TRBV20-1 and TRBJ2-1; 8 positions match TRBD1. J was trimmed by 3 bases and V by 0 bases; bases with no gene match: 7. The CDR3 covers 16 residues. The germline V gene encodes CDR1 DFQATT and CDR2 SNEGSKA (reference sequence).